This T cell receptor beta chain was sequenced for a study of shared clonotypes between healthy human individuals. Study-level information: Three plates were used per donor for CD4 naive, three for CD4 memory, two for CD8 naive and one for CD8 memory.

V lost 4 bases, J lost 3 bases, and 9 bases lay in between. This CDR3 spans 12 amino acids. Germline V lookup: CDR1 SQVTM, CDR2 ANQGSEA. To note about this clone: At the DNA level, this CDR3 is encoded by other sequences in the same sample as well.

The naive CD8 population came from CD45RO-negative cells selected for CCR7, without terminally differentiated effector memory CD45RA+ cells. Only in-frame clones appear in the TCRdb table, and some are missing; sequencing was by immunoSEQ multiplex PCR. This sample yields hundreds of thousands of clones, of which 90% to 97% are seen a single time; around 0.21% belongs to the top ten. The rearrangement joins TRBV29-1 to TRBJ1-1, with D possibly being TRBD1 (5 bases). Sequenced input: naive CD8+ T cells sorted from blood. This TCR was sampled from a man aged 25 to 40 in good health. The CDR3 region has the DNA TGCAGCGTTGTTGAAGGGGACACTGAAGCTTTCTTT. It is translated as CSVVEGDTEAFF.